The clone carrying this TCR beta chain showed up many times. The antigen is not known. The TCRbeta library incorporated unique molecular identifiers. TCRdb used MiXCR to reprocess the PCR reads, holding one entry per CDR3 protein. The sample has approximately 630,000 distinct CDR3 sequences; about 12% are singletons. These data come from a study of T-cell reconstitution after alpha-beta-depleted transplantation in children. Overall study results and limits: The origin of alpha-beta T cells about two months after transplant was reportedly several hundred expanded graft clones. T-cell counts and diversity were attributed mostly to newly produced T cells one year after transplant.

V shed 5 bases, J shed 3 bases, and the junction held 9 bases outside the gene matches. Germline V gene data show CDR1 as MNHNS and CDR2 as SASEGT. The CDR3 loop spans 15 amino acids. The TCR sequence derives from a girl aged 2 to 10 with congenital amegakaryocytic thrombocytopenia, due to receive a stem cell transplant. The sample in question was PBMCs, obtained before TCRalphabeta/CD19-depleted stem cell transplant. V gene TRBV6-1 combines with J gene TRBJ2-5; 7 bases fit TRBD2. The CDR3 is CASSRNMGGEETQYF. Written as DNA, the CDR3 is TGTGCCAGCAGTAGAAATATGGGGGGGGAAGAGACCCAGTACTTC.